Below are 19 T cell receptor beta chains sequenced from a single sample in a study of cytomegalovirus exposure and HLA in healthy donors. This PCR relied on a set of 60 Vbeta primers and 13 Jbeta primers. Profiled with immunoSEQ multiplex PCR; TCRdb holds only in-frame clones, not every one. The data show over 200,000 clones, 75% to 90% seen once. The sample comprised PBMCs. The receptors derive from a woman aged 18-29 years in good health and CMV-seronegative.

The CDR3 loop reads CASSRQGGNQPQHF. The CDR3 DNA follows: TGTGCCAGCAGCCGACAGGGAGGCAATCAGCCCCAGCATTTT. The rearrangement joins TRBV7-8 to TRBJ1-5, with 7 bases aligning to TRBD1. The length of the CDR3 is 14 residues. After removal of 5 bases from V and 2 bases from J, the junction contained 3 bases not matched to a gene. Germline CDR1 is SGHVS and CDR2 is FQNEAQ.

This sequence joins TRBV19 and TRBJ2-5; TRBD1 matches 8 bases. The germline gives CDR1 LNHDA, CDR2 SQIVND (reference sequence). V shed 8 bases and J 6 bases; nucleotides not matched to a gene: 11. The CDR3 is made up of 14 amino acids. CDR3 coding DNA: TGTGCCAGTCGAGCGACAGGGGATATGAAGACCCAGTACTTC. This codes for CASRATGDMKTQYF.

The rearrangement joins TRBV5-1 to TRBJ2-3; no firm D call. CDR3 length: 14 amino acids. The V end lost 1 base, the J end lost 2 bases, and 8 bases lay between the germline ends. The germline gives CDR1 SGHRS, CDR2 YFSETQ. The CDR3 DNA reads as TGCGCCAGCAGCTTGCGAGAGGCCACAGATACGCAGTATTTT. Its translation is CASSLREATDTQYF.

This clone showed up just a few times. The chain combines TRBV4-2 with TRBJ1-5; no reliable D call. This CDR3 has 13 amino acids. From germline, CDR1 is LGHNA and CDR2 YNFKEQ. The V end lost 0 bases, the J end lost 5 bases, and 5 bases lay between the germline ends. The DNA for the CDR3 is TGTGCCAGCAGCCAAGATCCGGATCAGCCCCAGCATTTT. Its translation: CASSQDPDQPQHF.

The count of this clone is one. This rearrangement joins TRBV21-1 to TRBJ1-1; TRBD1 is the table's D call, not checked against the DNA. TRBV21-1 is marked as a pseudogene. This CDR3 is 16 amino acids long. The CDR3 region has the DNA TGTGCCAGCAGCAACCATGAGACAGGGGACAACACTGAAGCTTTCTTT. Encoded protein: CASSNHETGDNTEAFF.

The chain employs TRBV5-1 and TRBJ2-1; 7 bases align to TRBD2. This CDR3 spans 15 amino acids. V shed 4 bases, J shed 9 bases, and the junction held 13 bases outside the gene matches. In germline, CDR1 is SGHRS, CDR2 YFSETQ. The CDR3 sequence is CASSPLGVGGTEQFF. The CDR3 bases are TGCGCCAGCAGCCCCCTGGGCGTGGGGGGGACTGAGCAGTTCTTC. The full variable domain, rest sourced from reference TRBV5-1 and TRBJ2-1, is KAGVTQTPRYLIKTRGQQVTLSCSPISGHRSVSWYQQTPGQGLQFLFEYFSETQRNKGNFPGRFSGRQFSNSRSEMNVSTLELGDSALYLCASSPLGVGGTEQFFGPGTRLTVL.

V and J are TRBV10-3 and TRBJ2-3; 8 bases are a match to TRBD2. With V trimmed by 3 bases and J by 4 bases, 3 bases remained unmatched. Germline CDR1 is ENHRY and CDR2 is SYGVKD. The CDR3 covers 14 residues. The CDR3 sequence: CAISDWRGADTQYF. Written as DNA, the CDR3 is TGTGCCATCAGTGACTGGCGGGGGGCAGATACGCAGTATTTT.

The V call is TRBV9, the J call TRBJ2-1; TRBD1 matches at 9 bases. The CDR3 is 16 amino acids. Trimming removed 4 bases from V and 8 bases from J; junction bases left unmatched: 13. Germline lookup yields CDR1 SGDLS and CDR2 YYNGEE. The CDR3 loop is CASSPSGTGSFDEQFF. In DNA, the CDR3 is TGTGCCAGCAGCCCCTCCGGGACAGGGAGTTTCGATGAGCAGTTCTTC.

This clone was seen a single time. The chain is built from TRBV27 and TRBJ2-1, with a possible D match to TRBD1 (5 bases). Germline V gene sequence: CDR1 MNHEY, CDR2 SMNVEV (reference sequence). The CDR3 totals 14 residues. Trimming removed 3 bases from V and 2 bases from J, with 8 bases in between. The CDR3 sequence: CASSLQGAYNEQFF. CDR3 DNA: TGTGCCAGCAGTTTGCAAGGGGCCTACAATGAGCAGTTCTTC.

The chain carries TRBV7-6 and TRBJ2-1, with a possible D match to TRBD1 (5 bases). The length of the CDR3 is 12 residues. Germline assignment: CDR1 SGHVS and CDR2 FNYEAQ. Trimming left V 5 bases short and J 9 bases short, with 11 bases between. CDR3: CASSRPRGEQFF. CDR3 nucleotides: TGTGCCAGCAGCCGACCTAGGGGTGAGCAGTTCTTC.

The chain links TRBV4-2 to TRBJ2-7, with a weak D call TRBD1 (5 bases). V was clipped by 2 bases and J by 0 bases, with 11 bases between them. CDR1 is LGHNA and CDR2 is YNFKEQ in the germline V gene. CDR3 length: 15 residues. The CDR3 nucleotides are TGTGCCAGCAGCCAACAGACAGTTAGCTCCTACGAGCAGTACTTC. Translated: CASSQQTVSSYEQYF.

This rearrangement joins TRBV9 to TRBJ1-2; D is ambiguous. Germline CDR1 is SGDLS and CDR2 is YYNGEE. V lost 2 bases and J 4 bases, leaving 12 bases between the germline ends. The CDR3 has 14 residues. The CDR3 nucleotides are TGTGCCAGCAGCGTTTCCGAGGGTAGCTATGGCTACACCTTC. As protein: CASSVSEGSYGYTF.

The gene calls are TRBV5-1 and TRBJ1-2, with TRBD1 matching over 8 bases. Trimming cost V 0 bases and J 8 bases; bases outside gene matches: 3. The CDR3 runs to 13 residues. Germline V gene data show CDR1 as SGHRS and CDR2 as YFSETQ. This CDR3 is CASSLETGDGYTF. The CDR3 nucleotides are TGCGCCAGCAGCTTGGAGACAGGGGACGGCTACACCTTC.

This clone was seen only once. The gene calls are TRBV6-5 and TRBJ1-1; 7 bases fit TRBD1. CDR3 size: 16 residues. Germline-derived CDR1 and CDR2 are MNHEY and SVGAGI. The V gene end was trimmed by 0 bases and the J gene end by 0 bases; junction bases not matched to a gene: 4. The CDR3 loop is CASSYSSGGMNTEAFF. The CDR3 DNA is TGTGCCAGCAGTTACTCGTCAGGGGGTATGAACACTGAAGCTTTCTTT.

The chain recombines TRBV7-9 with TRBJ2-1, with TRBD2 matching over 7 bases. This CDR3 region has 16 residues. After removal of 1 base from V and 1 base from J, the junction contained 4 bases not matched to a gene. The germline gives CDR1 SEHNR, CDR2 FQNEAQ (reference sequence). The CDR3 DNA is TGTGCCAGCAGCTTAGTCGGCGGGAGTTCCTACAATGAGCAGTTCTTC. It translates to CASSLVGGSSYNEQFF.

This rearrangement joins TRBV28 to TRBJ1-1, with D hard to call. V gave up 7 bases and J gave up 3 bases, with 18 bases separating them. The germline CDR1 and CDR2 sequences are MDHEN and SYDVKM. This CDR3 is 15 amino acids long. DNA for the CDR3: TGTGCCAGCATCCCAAACGCCTCGCGGGACACTGAAGCTTTCTTT. Translated: CASIPNASRDTEAFF. Supplemented by reference TRBV28 and TRBJ1-1, the full variable domain reads DVKVTQSSRYLVKRTGEKVFLECVQDMDHENMFWYRQDPGLGLRLIYFSYDVKMKEKGDIPEGYSVSREKKERFSLILESASTNQTSMYLCASIPNASRDTEAFFGQGTRLTVV.

V and J are TRBV6-5 and TRBJ1-2; D is ambiguous. The CDR3 totals 15 residues. Germline V gene lookup returns CDR1 MNHEY and CDR2 SVGAGI. Trimming took 6 bases from V and 5 from J, leaving 19 bases between them. CDR3 loop: CASSPLGRGTYGYTF. For the CDR3, the DNA is TGTGCCAGCAGCCCCCTTGGACGGGGAACTTATGGCTACACCTTC.

This chain uses TRBV7-2 with TRBJ2-5, with TRBD2 identical over 7 bases. V gave up 2 bases and J gave up 1 base; unmatched junction bases: 4. CDR3 length: 15 residues. Germline loops: CDR1 SGHTA, CDR2 FQGNSA. The CDR3: CASSLIGGSQETQYF. CDR3 in DNA: TGTGCCAGCAGCTTAATCGGGGGGTCCCAAGAGACCCAGTACTTC.

The chain is built from TRBV30 and TRBJ2-3; TRBD1 is a possible D gene (6 bases). CDR3 length equals 14 residues. The germline V and J ends were trimmed by 0 bases and 6 bases, with 13 bases remaining between them. Germline CDR1 and CDR2: GTSNPN and SVGIG (reference sequence). CDR3 in amino acids: CAWSVSRGTDTQYF. CDR3 sequence (DNA): TGTGCCTGGAGTGTCTCCAGGGGTACCGATACGCAGTATTTT.